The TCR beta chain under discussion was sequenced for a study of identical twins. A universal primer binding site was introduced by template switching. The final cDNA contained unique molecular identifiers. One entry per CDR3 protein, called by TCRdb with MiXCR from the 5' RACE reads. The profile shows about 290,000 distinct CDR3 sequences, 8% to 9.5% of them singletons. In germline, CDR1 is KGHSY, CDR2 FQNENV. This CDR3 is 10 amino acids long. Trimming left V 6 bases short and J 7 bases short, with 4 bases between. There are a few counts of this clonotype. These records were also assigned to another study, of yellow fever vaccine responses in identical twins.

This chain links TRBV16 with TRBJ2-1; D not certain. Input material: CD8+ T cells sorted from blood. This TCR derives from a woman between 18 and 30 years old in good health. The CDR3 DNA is TGTGCCAGCAGTGAAAATGAGCAGTTCTTC. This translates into CASSENEQFF. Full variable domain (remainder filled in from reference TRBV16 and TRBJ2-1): GEEVAQTPKHLVRGEGQKAKLYCAPIKGHSYVFWYQQVLKNEFKFLISFQNENVFDETGMPKERFSAKCLPNSPCSLEIQATKLEDSAVYFCASSENEQFFGPGTRLTVL.